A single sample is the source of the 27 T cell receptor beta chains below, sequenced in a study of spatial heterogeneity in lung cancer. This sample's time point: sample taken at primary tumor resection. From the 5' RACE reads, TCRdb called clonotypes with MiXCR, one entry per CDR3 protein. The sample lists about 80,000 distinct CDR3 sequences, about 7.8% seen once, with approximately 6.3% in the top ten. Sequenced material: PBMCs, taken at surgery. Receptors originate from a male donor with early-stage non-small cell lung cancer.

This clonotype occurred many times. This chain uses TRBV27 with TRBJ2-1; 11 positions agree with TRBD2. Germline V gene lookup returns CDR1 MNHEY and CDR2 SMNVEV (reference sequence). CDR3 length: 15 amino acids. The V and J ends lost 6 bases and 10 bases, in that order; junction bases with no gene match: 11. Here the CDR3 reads CASSPISGRAGEQFF. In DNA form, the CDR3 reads TGTGCCAGCAGCCCTATTAGCGGGAGGGCCGGGGAGCAGTTCTTC.

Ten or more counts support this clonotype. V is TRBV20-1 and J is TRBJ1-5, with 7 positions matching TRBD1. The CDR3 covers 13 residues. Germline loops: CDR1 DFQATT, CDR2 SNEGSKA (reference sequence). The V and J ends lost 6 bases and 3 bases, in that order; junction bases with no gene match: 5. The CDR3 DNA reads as TGCAGTGCCTCGACAGGGACCAATCAGCCCCAGCATTTT. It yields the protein CSASTGTNQPQHF.

In nucleotides, the CDR3 is TGCAGTGCTACGAGGGGGTATAATTCACCCCTCCACTTT. Its protein product is CSATRGYNSPLHF. The rearrangement links TRBV20-1 to TRBJ1-6; D is possibly TRBD1 (6 bases). This CDR3 has 13 amino acids. V lost 4 bases and J lost 4, with 8 bases in between. CDR1 and CDR2 (germline): DFQATT, SNEGSKA (reference sequence).

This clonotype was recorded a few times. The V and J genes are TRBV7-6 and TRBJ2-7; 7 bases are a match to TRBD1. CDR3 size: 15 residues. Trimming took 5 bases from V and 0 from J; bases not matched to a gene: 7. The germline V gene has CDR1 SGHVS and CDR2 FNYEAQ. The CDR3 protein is CASSTRTGASYEQYF. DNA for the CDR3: TGTGCCAGCAGCACTCGGACAGGCGCCTCCTACGAGCAGTACTTC.

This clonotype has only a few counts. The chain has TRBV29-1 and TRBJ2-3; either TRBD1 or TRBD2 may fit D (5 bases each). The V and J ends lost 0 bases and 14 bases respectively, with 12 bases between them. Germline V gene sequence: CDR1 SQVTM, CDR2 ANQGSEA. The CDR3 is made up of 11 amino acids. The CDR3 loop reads CSVEDLGRVYF. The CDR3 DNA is TGCAGCGTTGAAGATCTGGGGCGGGTGTATTTT.

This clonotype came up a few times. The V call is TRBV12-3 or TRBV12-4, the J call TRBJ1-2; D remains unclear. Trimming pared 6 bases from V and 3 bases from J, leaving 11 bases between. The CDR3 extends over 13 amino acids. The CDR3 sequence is CASRPAGDYGYTF. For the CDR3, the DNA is TGTGCCAGCAGGCCGGCAGGAGACTATGGCTACACCTTC.

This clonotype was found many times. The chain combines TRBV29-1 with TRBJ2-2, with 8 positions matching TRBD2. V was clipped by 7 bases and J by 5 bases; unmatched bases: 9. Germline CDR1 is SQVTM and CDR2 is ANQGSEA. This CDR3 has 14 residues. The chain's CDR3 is CSAESGGETGELFF. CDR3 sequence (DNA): TGCAGCGCCGAAAGCGGGGGAGAGACCGGGGAGCTGTTTTTT.

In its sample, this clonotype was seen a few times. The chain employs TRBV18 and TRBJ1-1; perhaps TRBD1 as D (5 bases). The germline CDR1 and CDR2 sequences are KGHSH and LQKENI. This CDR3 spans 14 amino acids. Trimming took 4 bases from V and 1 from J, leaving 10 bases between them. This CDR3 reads CASSRGGENTEAFF. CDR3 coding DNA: TGTGCCAGCTCACGGGGCGGGGAGAACACTGAAGCTTTCTTT. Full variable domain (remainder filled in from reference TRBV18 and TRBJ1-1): NAGVMQNPRHLVRRRGQEARLRCSPMKGHSHVYWYRQLPEEGLKFMVYLQKENIIDESGMPKERFSAEFPKEGPSILRIQQVVRGDSAAYFCASSRGGENTEAFFGQGTRLTVV.

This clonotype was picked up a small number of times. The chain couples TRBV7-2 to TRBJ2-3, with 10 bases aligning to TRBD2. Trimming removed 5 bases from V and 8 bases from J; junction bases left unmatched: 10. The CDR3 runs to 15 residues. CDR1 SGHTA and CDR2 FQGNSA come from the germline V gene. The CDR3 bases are TGTGCCAGCAGCGCCGGACTAGCGGCAGGAGGTACGCAGTATTTT. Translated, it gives CASSAGLAAGGTQYF.

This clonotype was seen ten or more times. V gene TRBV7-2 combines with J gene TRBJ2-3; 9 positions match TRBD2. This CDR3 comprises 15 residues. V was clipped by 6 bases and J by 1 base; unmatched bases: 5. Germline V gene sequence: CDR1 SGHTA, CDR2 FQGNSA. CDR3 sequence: CASSLVAGGTDTQYF. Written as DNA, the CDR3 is TGTGCCAGCAGTTTGGTAGCGGGAGGCACAGATACGCAGTATTTT. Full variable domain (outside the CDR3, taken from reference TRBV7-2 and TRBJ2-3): GAGVSQSPSNKVTEKGKDVELRCDPISGHTALYWYRQSLGQGLEFLIYFQGNSAPDKSGLPSDRFSAERTGGSVSTLTIQRTQQEDSAVYLCASSLVAGGTDTQYFGPGTRLTVL.

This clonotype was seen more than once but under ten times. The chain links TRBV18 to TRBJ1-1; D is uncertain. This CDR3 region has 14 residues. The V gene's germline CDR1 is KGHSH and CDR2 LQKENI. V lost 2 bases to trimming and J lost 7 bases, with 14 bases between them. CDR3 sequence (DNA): TGTGCCAGCTCACCAAACGGACCCATGAATGAAGCTTTCTTT. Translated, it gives CASSPNGPMNEAFF.

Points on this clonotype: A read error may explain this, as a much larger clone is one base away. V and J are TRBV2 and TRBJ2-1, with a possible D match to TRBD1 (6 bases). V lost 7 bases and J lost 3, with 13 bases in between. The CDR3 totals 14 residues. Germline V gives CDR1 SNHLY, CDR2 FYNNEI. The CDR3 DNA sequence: TGTGCCAGCAACCAGGGACACTGCTACAATGAGCAGTTCTTC. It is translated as CASNQGHCYNEQFF. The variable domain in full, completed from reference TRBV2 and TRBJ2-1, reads EPEVTQTPSHQVTQMGQEVILRCVPISNHLYFYWYRQILGQKVEFLVSFYNNEISEKSEIFDDQFSVERPDGSNFTLKIRSTKLEDSAMYFCASNQGHCYNEQFFGPGTRLTVL.

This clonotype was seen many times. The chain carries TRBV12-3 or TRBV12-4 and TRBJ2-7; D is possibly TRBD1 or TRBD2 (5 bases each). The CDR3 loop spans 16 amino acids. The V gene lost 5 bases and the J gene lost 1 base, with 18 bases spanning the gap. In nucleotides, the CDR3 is TGTGCCAGCAGTCGCCGAGGGGTGAGGGGATCCTACGAGCAGTACTTC. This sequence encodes CASSRRGVRGSYEQYF.

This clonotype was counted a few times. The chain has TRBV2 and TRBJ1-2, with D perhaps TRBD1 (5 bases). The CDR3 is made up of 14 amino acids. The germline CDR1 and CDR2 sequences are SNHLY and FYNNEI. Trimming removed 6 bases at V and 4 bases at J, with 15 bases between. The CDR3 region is CASSAEDIPYGYTF. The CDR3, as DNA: TGTGCCAGCAGCGCGGAGGACATACCCTATGGCTACACCTTC.

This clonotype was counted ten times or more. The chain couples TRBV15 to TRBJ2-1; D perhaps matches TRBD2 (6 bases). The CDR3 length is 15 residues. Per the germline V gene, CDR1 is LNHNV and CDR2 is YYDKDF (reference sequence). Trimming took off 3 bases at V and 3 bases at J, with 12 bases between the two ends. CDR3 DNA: TGTGCCACCAGCAGGGTCGGGAGAGGCTACAATGAGCAGTTCTTC. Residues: CATSRVGRGYNEQFF.

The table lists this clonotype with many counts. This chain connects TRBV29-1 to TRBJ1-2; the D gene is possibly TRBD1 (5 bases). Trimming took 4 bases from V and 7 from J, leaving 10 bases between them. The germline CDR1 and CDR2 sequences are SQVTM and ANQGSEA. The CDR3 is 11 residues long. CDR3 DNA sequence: TGCAGCGTTGTAGGGGATAGTGGCTACACCTTC. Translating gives CSVVGDSGYTF.

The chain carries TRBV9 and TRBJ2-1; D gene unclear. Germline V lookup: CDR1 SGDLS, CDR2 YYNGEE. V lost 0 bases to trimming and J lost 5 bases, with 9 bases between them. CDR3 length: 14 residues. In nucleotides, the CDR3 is TGTGCCAGCAGCGTAGGGGTAGGCGACAATGAGCAGTTCTTC. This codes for CASSVGVGDNEQFF.

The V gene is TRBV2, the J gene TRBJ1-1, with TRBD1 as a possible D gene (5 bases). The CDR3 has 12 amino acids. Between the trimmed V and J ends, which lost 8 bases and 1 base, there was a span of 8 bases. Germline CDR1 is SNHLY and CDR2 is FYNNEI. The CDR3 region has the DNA TGTGCCAGCTGGGACTGGAACACTGAAGCTTTCTTT. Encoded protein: CASWDWNTEAFF.

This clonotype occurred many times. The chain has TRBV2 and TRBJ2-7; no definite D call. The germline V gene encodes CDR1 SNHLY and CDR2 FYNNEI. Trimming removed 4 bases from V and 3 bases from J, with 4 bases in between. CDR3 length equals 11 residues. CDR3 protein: CASSGIYEQYF. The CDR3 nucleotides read TGTGCCAGCAGTGGGATCTACGAGCAGTACTTC.

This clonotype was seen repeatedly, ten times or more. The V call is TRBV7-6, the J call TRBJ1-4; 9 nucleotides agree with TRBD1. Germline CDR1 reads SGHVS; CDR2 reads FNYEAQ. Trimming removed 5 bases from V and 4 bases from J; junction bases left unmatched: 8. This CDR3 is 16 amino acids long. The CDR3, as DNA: TGTGCCAGCAGCCCGCGGACAGGGGCAATTAATGAAAAACTGTTTTTT. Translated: CASSPRTGAINEKLFF.

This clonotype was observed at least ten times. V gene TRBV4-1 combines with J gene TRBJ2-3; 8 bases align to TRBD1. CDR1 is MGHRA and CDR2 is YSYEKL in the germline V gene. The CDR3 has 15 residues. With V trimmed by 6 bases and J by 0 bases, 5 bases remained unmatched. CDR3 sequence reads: CASSQTGDSTDTQYF. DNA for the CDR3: TGCGCCAGCAGTCAGACAGGGGACAGCACAGATACGCAGTATTTT.

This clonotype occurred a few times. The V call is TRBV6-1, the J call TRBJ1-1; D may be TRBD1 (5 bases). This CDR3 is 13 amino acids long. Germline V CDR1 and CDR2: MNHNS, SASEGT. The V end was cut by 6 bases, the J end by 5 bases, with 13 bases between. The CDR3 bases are TGTGCCAGCAGGCTCAGGGTGATAACTGAAGCTTTCTTT. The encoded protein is CASRLRVITEAFF.

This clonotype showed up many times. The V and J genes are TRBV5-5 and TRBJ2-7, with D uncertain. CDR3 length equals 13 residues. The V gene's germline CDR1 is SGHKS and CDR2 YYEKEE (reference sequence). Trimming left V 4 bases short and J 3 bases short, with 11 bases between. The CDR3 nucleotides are TGTGCCAGCAGCCCCCCCTCAGTCTACGAGCAGTACTTC. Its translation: CASSPPSVYEQYF.

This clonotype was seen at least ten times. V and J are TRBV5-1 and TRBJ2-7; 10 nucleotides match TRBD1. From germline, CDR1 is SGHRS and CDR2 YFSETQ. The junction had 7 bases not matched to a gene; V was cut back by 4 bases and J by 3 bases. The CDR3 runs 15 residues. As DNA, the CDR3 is TGCGCCAGCAGCAACAGGGACAGGGGCGACTACGAGCAGTACTTC. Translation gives CASSNRDRGDYEQYF.

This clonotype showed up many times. CDR3 protein: CAYGQGANEQYF. DNA for the CDR3: TGTGCCTATGGACAGGGGGCTAACGAGCAGTACTTC. The chain uses TRBV10-3 and TRBJ2-7; 11 nucleotides agree with TRBD1. CDR1 is ENHRY and CDR2 is SYGVKD in the germline V gene. The ends lost 11 bases at V and 5 bases at J; junction bases unmatched: 5. The CDR3 is 12 residues long.

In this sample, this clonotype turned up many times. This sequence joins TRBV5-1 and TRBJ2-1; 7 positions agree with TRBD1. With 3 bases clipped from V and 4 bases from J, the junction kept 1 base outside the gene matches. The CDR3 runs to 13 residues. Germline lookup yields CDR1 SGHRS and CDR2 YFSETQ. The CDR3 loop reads CASSSGQYNEQFF. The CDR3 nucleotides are TGCGCCAGCAGCTCGGGACAGTACAATGAGCAGTTCTTC.

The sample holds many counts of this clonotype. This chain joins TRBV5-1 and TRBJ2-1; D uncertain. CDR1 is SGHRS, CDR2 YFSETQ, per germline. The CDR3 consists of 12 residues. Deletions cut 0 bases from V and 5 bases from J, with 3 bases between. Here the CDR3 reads CASSLEDNEQFF. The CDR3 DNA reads TGCGCCAGCAGCTTGGAAGACAATGAGCAGTTCTTC.